The rows below give T cell receptor beta chains drawn from one sample of a study of blood T cells in healthy people across ages. TCRdb recomputed calls from the 5' RACE reads with MiXCR, one row per CDR3 protein. The sample records hundreds of thousands of distinct CDR3 sequences, 22% being singletons. The sequenced sample consisted of blood. The receptor set was obtained from a man between 65 and 85 years old in good health. Each CDR3 is given with its conserved first and last residue. Fields, in order: D gene, clone size, V gene, J gene, CDR3 protein, CDR3 DNA. D genes are given only for firm matches. The size entry is marked missing in some rows and otherwise reads once, few, many or a size class.

D gene: TRBD2; clone size: -; V gene: TRBV12-3/TRBV12-4; J gene: TRBJ2-3; CDR3 protein: CASSFGGLADTQYF; CDR3 DNA: TGTGCCAGCAGTTTCGGGGGACTAGCAGATACGCAGTATTTT
D gene: -; clone size: few; V gene: TRBV10-2; J gene: TRBJ2-7; CDR3 protein: CASSDKGDEQYF; CDR3 DNA: TGCGCCAGCAGTGATAAAGGCGACGAGCAGTACTTC
D gene: -; clone size: few; V gene: TRBV29-1; J gene: TRBJ2-7; CDR3 protein: CSAAGSGADEQYF; CDR3 DNA: TGCAGCGCCGCAGGGTCGGGGGCAGACGAGCAGTACTTC
D gene: -; clone size: -; V gene: TRBV5-1; J gene: TRBJ2-3; CDR3 protein: CASLRTESSDTQYF; CDR3 DNA: TGCGCCAGCCTTAGGACGGAGAGTTCAGATACGCAGTATTTT
D gene: -; clone size: -; V gene: TRBV30; J gene: TRBJ1-2; CDR3 protein: CAWSVGSGGGYTF; CDR3 DNA: TGTGCCTGGAGTGTAGGTAGCGGGGGTGGCTACACCTTC
D gene: TRBD1; clone size: few; V gene: TRBV18; J gene: TRBJ1-5; CDR3 protein: CASSPRKRDRDINQPQHF; CDR3 DNA: TGTGCCAGCTCACCACGAAAGAGGGACAGGGATATTAATCAGCCCCAGCATTTT
D gene: -; clone size: few; V gene: TRBV12-3/TRBV12-4; J gene: TRBJ2-2; CDR3 protein: CASSMPLGGGELFF; CDR3 DNA: TGTGCCAGCAGTATGCCACTCGGGGGCGGGGAGCTGTTTTTT
D gene: -; clone size: once; V gene: TRBV29-1; J gene: TRBJ1-3; CDR3 protein: CSVFSGSSGNTIYF; CDR3 DNA: TGCAGCGTTTTCTCAGGGAGCTCTGGAAACACCATATATTTT
D gene: TRBD2; clone size: few; V gene: TRBV2; J gene: TRBJ2-5; CDR3 protein: CASRRGTIQETQYF; CDR3 DNA: TGTGCCAGCAGACGTGGGACTATCCAAGAGACCCAGTACTTC
D gene: -; clone size: -; V gene: TRBV3-1; J gene: TRBJ2-3; CDR3 protein: CASSPSHTQYF; CDR3 DNA: TGTGCCAGCAGCCCATCTCATACACAGTATTTT
D gene: -; clone size: -; V gene: TRBV29-1; J gene: TRBJ2-3; CDR3 protein: CSGGSLTDTQYF; CDR3 DNA: TGCAGCGGAGGATCGTTGACAGATACGCAGTATTTT
D gene: TRBD2; clone size: few; V gene: TRBV9; J gene: TRBJ2-1; CDR3 protein: CASSVAGTSGANEQFF; CDR3 DNA: TGTGCCAGCAGCGTCGCCGGGACTAGCGGGGCCAATGAGCAGTTCTTC
D gene: -; clone size: -; V gene: TRBV5-1; J gene: TRBJ2-5; CDR3 protein: CASSLAVSQETQYF; CDR3 DNA: TGCGCCAGCAGCTTGGCCGTCTCACAAGAGACCCAGTACTTC
D gene: -; clone size: many; V gene: TRBV12-3/TRBV12-4; J gene: TRBJ1-2; CDR3 protein: CASSLNSGSYGYTF; CDR3 DNA: TGTGCCAGCAGTTTAAATTCAGGGTCTTATGGCTACACCTTC
D gene: -; clone size: -; V gene: TRBV12-3/TRBV12-4; J gene: TRBJ1-1; CDR3 protein: CASSLRGANTEAFF; CDR3 DNA: TGCGCCAGCAGCTTGAGGGGCGCGAACACTGAAGCTTTCTTT
D gene: TRBD2; clone size: few; V gene: TRBV12-3/TRBV12-4; J gene: TRBJ2-1; CDR3 protein: CASSLALGSGANEQFF; CDR3 DNA: TGTGCCAGCAGTTTAGCGCTGGGTAGCGGGGCCAATGAGCAGTTCTTC
D gene: -; clone size: -; V gene: TRBV20-1; J gene: TRBJ1-4; CDR3 protein: CSARAPDSREKLFF; CDR3 DNA: TGCAGTGCTAGGGCTCCGGACTCGCGGGAAAAACTGTTTTTT
D gene: -; clone size: few; V gene: TRBV5-1; J gene: TRBJ2-6; CDR3 protein: CASSLAGTGVFGANVLTF; CDR3 DNA: TGCGCCAGCAGCTTGGCCGGGACGGGAGTTTTTGGGGCCAACGTCCTGACTTTC
D gene: -; clone size: few; V gene: TRBV5-1; J gene: TRBJ2-5; CDR3 protein: CASSPMTAGQETQYF; CDR3 DNA: TGCGCCAGCAGCCCAATGACAGCGGGTCAAGAGACCCAGTACTTC
D gene: TRBD2; clone size: -; V gene: TRBV3-1; J gene: TRBJ2-5; CDR3 protein: CASSSLAGQEETPYF; CDR3 DNA: TGTGCCAGCAGCTCTCTAGCGGGCCAGGAAGAGACCCCGTACTTC
D gene: TRBD2; clone size: -; V gene: TRBV12-3/TRBV12-4; J gene: TRBJ2-2; CDR3 protein: CASSSSSTSGEPKPGELFF; CDR3 DNA: TGTGCCAGCAGTTCCTCTAGCACTAGCGGAGAGCCCAAACCCGGGGAGCTGTTTTTT
D gene: -; clone size: -; V gene: TRBV7-9; J gene: TRBJ2-7; CDR3 protein: CASSFGLGHFEQYF; CDR3 DNA: TGTGCCAGCAGCTTTGGGTTAGGGCATTTCGAGCAGTACTTC
D gene: -; clone size: -; V gene: TRBV3-1; J gene: TRBJ2-5; CDR3 protein: CASSQVARGETRYF; CDR3 DNA: TGTGCCAGCAGCCAAGTAGCCAGGGGTGAGACCCGGTACTTC
D gene: -; clone size: once; V gene: TRBV29-1; J gene: TRBJ2-3; CDR3 protein: CSVEDDTDTQYF; CDR3 DNA: TGCAGCGTTGAAGATGACACAGATACGCAGTATTTT
D gene: TRBD2; clone size: -; V gene: TRBV2; J gene: TRBJ2-1; CDR3 protein: CASSRSGRAGSEQFF; CDR3 DNA: TGTGCCAGCAGTCGTAGCGGGAGGGCCGGTAGTGAGCAGTTCTTC
D gene: TRBD2; clone size: -; V gene: TRBV4-1; J gene: TRBJ2-1; CDR3 protein: CASSQEWTSGRYNEQFF; CDR3 DNA: TGCGCCAGCAGCCAAGAGTGGACTAGCGGGAGGTACAATGAGCAGTTCTTC
D gene: TRBD1; clone size: -; V gene: TRBV6-5; J gene: TRBJ1-1; CDR3 protein: CASSLKTGGSTEAFF; CDR3 DNA: TGTGCCAGCAGTTTGAAGACAGGGGGCTCAACTGAAGCTTTCTTT
D gene: -; clone size: -; V gene: TRBV20-1; J gene: TRBJ1-2; CDR3 protein: CSARNLANYSYTF; CDR3 DNA: TGCAGTGCTAGGAACTTAGCTAACTATAGCTACACCTTC
D gene: -; clone size: many; V gene: TRBV12-3/TRBV12-4; J gene: TRBJ1-1; CDR3 protein: CASSTQVNTEAFF; CDR3 DNA: TGTGCCAGCAGCACACAGGTGAACACTGAAGCTTTCTTT
D gene: -; clone size: -; V gene: TRBV10-3; J gene: TRBJ2-3; CDR3 protein: CAIKGWRPRGGLDTQYF; CDR3 DNA: TGTGCCATCAAAGGGTGGAGGCCTAGAGGGGGGCTAGATACGCAGTATTTT
D gene: TRBD2; clone size: -; V gene: TRBV29-1; J gene: TRBJ2-5; CDR3 protein: CSVGVTSGGETQYF; CDR3 DNA: TGCAGCGTTGGAGTTACTAGCGGGGGAGAGACCCAGTACTTC
D gene: -; clone size: -; V gene: TRBV10-3; J gene: TRBJ2-5; CDR3 protein: CAISPEVGAQYF; CDR3 DNA: TGTGCCATCAGCCCCGAGGTGGGGGCCCAGTACTTC
D gene: TRBD2; clone size: -; V gene: TRBV20-1; J gene: TRBJ2-3; CDR3 protein: CSAIEASGPDTQYF; CDR3 DNA: TGCAGTGCTATAGAGGCTAGCGGTCCAGATACGCAGTATTTT
D gene: TRBD2; clone size: few; V gene: TRBV20-1; J gene: TRBJ2-7; CDR3 protein: CSASSPSLRLAPYEQYF; CDR3 DNA: TGCAGTGCTAGTAGCCCGAGCCTCCGACTAGCGCCCTACGAGCAGTACTTC
D gene: TRBD2; clone size: few; V gene: TRBV5-1; J gene: TRBJ2-7; CDR3 protein: CASSLGLAGATYEQYF; CDR3 DNA: TGCGCCAGCAGCTTGGGGCTAGCGGGGGCAACCTACGAGCAGTACTTC
D gene: -; clone size: many; V gene: TRBV5-1; J gene: TRBJ2-3; CDR3 protein: CASSWMDAAGTDTQYF; CDR3 DNA: TGCGCCAGCAGCTGGATGGATGCTGCGGGCACAGATACGCAGTATTTT
D gene: TRBD1; clone size: many; V gene: TRBV10-2; J gene: TRBJ1-2; CDR3 protein: CASSESSGTGYGYTF; CDR3 DNA: TGCGCCAGCAGTGAGTCGAGCGGGACAGGGTATGGCTACACCTTC
D gene: TRBD1; clone size: -; V gene: TRBV7-8; J gene: TRBJ2-7; CDR3 protein: CASSPVNRDSNLPYEYYF; CDR3 DNA: TGTGCCAGCAGCCCGGTCAACCGGGACAGTAATCTCCCCTACGAGTATTACTTC
D gene: TRBD1; clone size: -; V gene: TRBV11-2; J gene: TRBJ2-1; CDR3 protein: CASSRRTGRGDEQFF; CDR3 DNA: TGTGCCAGCAGCCGTAGGACAGGACGAGGCGATGAGCAGTTCTTC
D gene: -; clone size: -; V gene: TRBV7-6; J gene: TRBJ2-7; CDR3 protein: CASSPQGEGYSYEQYF; CDR3 DNA: TGTGCCAGCAGCCCGCAGGGGGAGGGGTACTCCTACGAGCAGTACTTC
D gene: TRBD2; clone size: -; V gene: TRBV12-3/TRBV12-4; J gene: TRBJ2-2; CDR3 protein: CASSPTSGLNTGELFF; CDR3 DNA: TGTGCCAGCAGCCCCACTAGCGGGCTGAACACCGGGGAGCTGTTTTTT
D gene: TRBD2; clone size: -; V gene: TRBV4-2; J gene: TRBJ2-1; CDR3 protein: CASSLSGGEYNEQFF; CDR3 DNA: TGTGCCAGCAGCCTTAGCGGGGGGGAGTACAATGAGCAGTTCTTC
D gene: -; clone size: few; V gene: TRBV12-3/TRBV12-4; J gene: TRBJ1-2; CDR3 protein: CASSITAYGYTF; CDR3 DNA: TGTGCCAGCAGTATAACGGCTTATGGCTACACCTTC
D gene: TRBD1; clone size: many; V gene: TRBV7-9; J gene: TRBJ1-4; CDR3 protein: CASSRTGPGEKLFF; CDR3 DNA: TGTGCCAGCAGCCGGACAGGCCCCGGTGAAAAACTGTTTTTT
D gene: TRBD1; clone size: -; V gene: TRBV2; J gene: TRBJ2-7; CDR3 protein: CASSFTGQGYEQYF; CDR3 DNA: TGTGCCAGCAGTTTCACGGGACAGGGCTACGAGCAGTACTTC
D gene: -; clone size: -; V gene: TRBV20-1; J gene: TRBJ2-2; CDR3 protein: CSASEGDGELFF; CDR3 DNA: TGCAGTGCTAGTGAGGGAGACGGGGAGCTGTTTTTT
D gene: -; clone size: few; V gene: TRBV19; J gene: TRBJ1-3; CDR3 protein: CATRRGYTGNTIYF; CDR3 DNA: TGTGCCACACGACGCGGTTACACTGGAAACACCATATATTTT
D gene: -; clone size: -; V gene: TRBV5-4; J gene: TRBJ1-1; CDR3 protein: CASSPVGGAAEAFF; CDR3 DNA: TGTGCCAGCAGCCCCGTAGGGGGGGCAGCTGAAGCTTTCTTT
D gene: TRBD2; clone size: -; V gene: TRBV7-8; J gene: TRBJ2-1; CDR3 protein: CAIPTSAKEQFF; CDR3 DNA: TGTGCCATCCCCACTAGCGCAAAAGAGCAGTTCTTC